This T cell receptor beta chain derives from a study of cytomegalovirus exposure and HLA in healthy donors. General study points: CMV antigen specificity was confirmed in vitro for a few CMV-associated chains. Another analysis was done later, and it associated 16,951 TCR beta sequences with HLA alleles at 0.05 false discovery rate. HLA restriction was apparent for most CMV-associated TCR beta chains in a later analysis. Some V segments (TRBV6-2 and TRBV6-3 among them) were excluded as indistinguishable.

The primer mix had 60 Vbeta and 13 Jbeta primers. The assay was immunoSEQ multiplex PCR, and TCRdb's table has in-frame clones only and misses some. The table has 170,000 or so clones, roughly 87% seen once; the top ten hold roughly 0.5%. This CDR3 region has 16 residues. Trimming removed 0 bases at V and 4 bases at J, with 10 bases between. The germline CDR1 and CDR2 sequences are LNHNV and YYDKDF (reference sequence). With respect to this clone: Antigen: not known.

The chain is built from TRBV15 and TRBJ2-6; no reliable D call. The TCR was taken from a woman aged 50 to 60 in good health and CMV-seronegative. What was sequenced was PBMCs. CDR3 sequence: CATSRDTVRGANVLTF. For the CDR3, the DNA is TGTGCCACCAGCAGAGATACCGTCAGGGGGGCCAACGTCCTGACTTTC.